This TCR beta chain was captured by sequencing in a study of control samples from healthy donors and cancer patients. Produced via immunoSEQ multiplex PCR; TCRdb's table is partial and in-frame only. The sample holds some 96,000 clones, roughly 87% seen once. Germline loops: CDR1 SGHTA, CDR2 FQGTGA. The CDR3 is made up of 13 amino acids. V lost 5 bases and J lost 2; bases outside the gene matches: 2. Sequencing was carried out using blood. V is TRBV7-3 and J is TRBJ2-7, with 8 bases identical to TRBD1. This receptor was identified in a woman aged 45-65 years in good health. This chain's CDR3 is CASSPRGPYEQYV. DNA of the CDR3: TGTGCCAGCAGCCCCAGGGGGCCCTACGAGCAGTACGTC.